This passage covers 11 T cell receptor beta chains from one sample sequenced in a study of blood T cells in healthy people across ages. For the second PCR, which ran for roughly 6 to 11 cycles, a sample-barcoded 5' primer and a J-beta primer mix were used. TCRdb fed the 5' RACE reads into MiXCR, producing one record per CDR3 protein. Here the sample spans about 2 million distinct CDR3 sequences, roughly 50% being singletons. The sample consisted of blood. The origin of the receptors is a middle-aged woman in good health.

The gene calls are TRBV20-1 and TRBJ2-7; D is perhaps TRBD2 (5 bases). Per the germline V gene, CDR1 is DFQATT and CDR2 is SNEGSKA (reference sequence). The CDR3 contains 14 residues. Trimming took 0 bases from V and 3 from J, leaving 12 bases between them. CDR3 coding DNA: TGCAGTGCTAGAGATGTCCGGGGTGTCTACGAGCAGTACTTC. This sequence encodes CSARDVRGVYEQYF.

This clonotype appeared a few times. This chain uses TRBV15 with TRBJ1-4; D uncertain. The CDR3 loop spans 17 amino acids. The V gene's germline CDR1 is LNHNV and CDR2 YYDKDF (reference sequence). V was shortened by 0 bases and J by 8 bases, with 19 bases between the two germline ends. The CDR3 DNA reads TGTGCCACCAGCAGAGATGTGGGCAGTAGTTTTGGGGAAAAACTGTTTTTT. Translation gives CATSRDVGSSFGEKLFF.

V gene TRBV10-3 combines with J gene TRBJ2-3; D remains ambiguous. Trimming removed 2 bases from V and 6 bases from J, with 9 bases in between. The germline V gene has CDR1 ENHRY and CDR2 SYGVKD. CDR3 length equals 13 residues. The CDR3 reads CAISEGHGDTQYF. CDR3 in DNA: TGTGCCATCAGTGAGGGTCATGGGGATACGCAGTATTTT.

This chain joins TRBV3-1 and TRBJ2-1; D is perhaps TRBD1 (6 bases). The CDR3 runs to 16 residues. The V end was cut by 3 bases, the J end by 0 bases, with 12 bases between. The germline V gene encodes CDR1 LGHDT and CDR2 YNNKEL (reference sequence). CDR3 loop: CASSHTGQTSYNEQFF. The CDR3 nucleotides are TGTGCCAGCAGCCACACAGGGCAAACCTCCTACAATGAGCAGTTCTTC.

The chain employs TRBV4-3 and TRBJ2-7, with D possibly being TRBD1 or TRBD2 (5 bases each). V was pared by 4 bases and J by 2 bases, with 15 bases between. Per the germline V gene, CDR1 is LGHNA and CDR2 is YSLEER. The CDR3 is made up of 15 amino acids. The CDR3 DNA is TGCGCCAGCAGCCCCCGGGCAGAGGGGCCCTACGAGCAGTACTTC. This codes for CASSPRAEGPYEQYF.

In this sample, this clonotype turned up a few times. V and J are TRBV19 and TRBJ2-5; D is perhaps TRBD1 (6 bases). Germline V CDR1 and CDR2: LNHDA, SQIVND (reference sequence). The CDR3 totals 14 residues. Trimming removed 7 bases from V and 5 bases from J, with 17 bases in between. CDR3 region: CASKEGQPDETQYF. CDR3 nucleotides: TGTGCCAGTAAGGAAGGACAGCCCGACGAGACCCAGTACTTC.

This chain's CDR3 is CASSVKGEGKTFF. In DNA form, the CDR3 reads TGTGCCAGCAGCGTAAAGGGGGAAGGGAAAACTTTCTTT. The V gene is TRBV9, the J gene TRBJ1-1; D possibly corresponds to TRBD1 (6 bases). Germline CDR1 is SGDLS and CDR2 is YYNGEE. V was cut by 1 base and J by 12 bases, with 16 bases left in between. CDR3 length: 13 amino acids.

The rearrangement links TRBV14 to TRBJ2-3, with TRBD2 matching over 7 bases. J gave up 5 bases and V 0 bases, and 2 bases lay outside the gene matches. Germline V gives CDR1 SGHDN, CDR2 FVKESK. The CDR3 consists of 14 residues. The CDR3 reads CASSQEAGRDTQYF. The CDR3 DNA follows: TGTGCCAGCAGCCAAGAAGCGGGGCGAGATACGCAGTATTTT.

This clonotype appeared a few times. V is TRBV10-1 and J is TRBJ2-4; unclear D gene. V lost 3 bases and J lost 0, with 9 bases in between. This CDR3 is 15 amino acids long. The germline gives CDR1 WNHNN, CDR2 SYGVQD (reference sequence). CDR3 sequence (DNA): TGCGCCAGCAGTGACCCCCGGGCAGCCAAAAACATTCAGTACTTC. Its protein is CASSDPRAAKNIQYF.

The chain joins TRBV7-9 to TRBJ1-1, with no clear D. Germline CDR1 SEHNR, CDR2 FQNEAQ (reference sequence). Trimming cost V 8 bases and J 1 base, with 11 bases left between them. CDR3 size: 13 residues. For the CDR3, the DNA is TGTGCCAGCGGGATCCTAGGGAACACTGAAGCTTTCTTT. It codes for CASGILGNTEAFF.

This clonotype was counted ten times or more. The chain is built from TRBV5-1 and TRBJ2-5; 11 bases align to TRBD2. Looked up from germline, CDR1 is SGHRS and CDR2 is YFSETQ. Germline trimming cut 3 bases from V and 1 base from J; bases unmatched to any gene: 2. The CDR3 is 15 amino acids. The CDR3 loop is CASSSGTSGQETQYF. As DNA, the CDR3 is TGCGCCAGCAGCTCCGGGACTAGCGGCCAAGAGACCCAGTACTTC.